This passage covers 24 T cell receptor beta chains from one sample sequenced in a study of T cells in Graves' hyperthyroidism and ophthalmopathy. TCR beta CDR3 regions were amplified from RNA. In the first-round RT-PCR of the TCR CDR3, the HTBI primer set was used. Using its own MiXCR run on the multiplex PCR reads, TCRdb lists one record per CDR3 protein. The data hold 500,000 or so distinct CDR3 sequences, with 17% observed a single time. The sequencing sample was made of blood. The source of these receptors is a woman aged 18-29 years with Graves' ophthalmopathy.

Many counts were recorded for this clonotype. The chain combines TRBV2 with TRBJ1-2, with D possibly being TRBD1 (6 bases). Germline lookup yields CDR1 SNHLY and CDR2 FYNNEI. CDR3 size: 13 residues. The V gene lost 8 bases and the J gene lost 2 bases, with 12 bases spanning the gap. The CDR3 nucleotides read TGTGCCAGCTTGGACAGACTAAACTATGGCTACACCTTC. Protein sequence: CASLDRLNYGYTF.

This clonotype was counted ten times or more. The chain employs TRBV12-3 or TRBV12-4 and TRBJ1-4; D may be TRBD1 (6 bases). Trimming took off 5 bases at V and 8 bases at J, with 12 bases between the two ends. CDR3 size: 13 residues. CDR3 nucleotides: TGTGCCAGCAGTGGGACCGACAGGGAAAAACTGTTTTTT. Its translation is CASSGTDREKLFF.

A note on this clonotype: The DNA is left out, because the CDR3 cannot be placed on it with certainty; the CDR3 is given as TCRdb lists it. The V call is TRBV20-1, the J call TRBJ2-5; the table's D call, TRBD1, was not checked against the DNA. Germline loops: CDR1 DFQATT, CDR2 SNEGSKA (reference sequence). Termini included, the CDR3 measures 16 amino acids. CDR3 sequence reads: CSARDLQETQYFGANF.

This clonotype was recorded at least ten times. The V call is TRBV20-1, the J call TRBJ2-1; D is undetermined. The germline V and J ends were trimmed by 6 bases and 7 bases, with 10 bases remaining between them. The CDR3 has 11 residues. Germline CDR1 reads DFQATT; CDR2 reads SNEGSKA (reference sequence). The DNA for the CDR3 is TGCAGTGCGAGTCACGATAATGAGCAGTTCTTC. This codes for CSASHDNEQFF.

The chain recombines TRBV11-3 with TRBJ2-5, with 9 bases identical to TRBD2. There are 15 residues in the CDR3. The V gene's germline CDR1 is SGHNT and CDR2 YENEEA. The J segment lost 5 bases and the V segment lost 0 bases, leaving 4 bases of the junction unmatched. CDR3 in DNA: TGTGCCAGCAGCTTAGAAGCGGGGGGCTACGAGACCCAGTACTTC. This sequence encodes CASSLEAGGYETQYF.

This clonotype was found a few times. This may be a read error, as it is one base from a much larger clone. V usage is TRBV13 and J usage is TRBJ2-7; 11 nucleotides align to TRBD2. Per germline, CDR1 PRHDT and CDR2 FYEKMQ (reference sequence). This CDR3 is built from 14 residues. Losses at the gene ends were 6 bases for V and 4 bases for J; bases not matched to a gene: 5. In nucleotides, the CDR3 is TGTGCCAGCAGTGAGGCTAGCGGGGGGTACGAGCAGTACTTC. Protein product: CASSEASGGYEQYF.

Only a few counts were recorded for this clonotype. This rearrangement joins TRBV20-1 to TRBJ1-2, with D hard to call. Germline CDR1 is DFQATT and CDR2 is SNEGSKA (reference sequence). This CDR3 has 13 residues. Trimming stripped 2 bases from V and 7 bases from J, with 14 bases between. Written as DNA, the CDR3 is TGCAGTGCTAGAAAGCGGGATTCTAGTGGCTACACCTTC. Translating it yields CSARKRDSSGYTF.

This clonotype was counted ten times or more. The rearrangement uses TRBV6-1 and TRBJ2-5; perhaps TRBD1 as D (5 bases). The V and J ends lost 4 bases and 2 bases respectively, with 14 bases between them. The CDR3 consists of 15 residues. CDR1 is MNHNS and CDR2 is SASEGT in the germline V gene. CDR3 residues: CASSVWGRKQETQYF. In nucleotides, the CDR3 is TGTGCCAGCAGTGTTTGGGGCCGTAAACAAGAGACCCAGTACTTC.

J is TRBJ2-7 and V is TRBV7-6, with a tentative D call TRBD1 (5 bases). The CDR3 is 14 amino acids. The V end lost 1 base, the J end lost 5 bases, and 12 bases lay between the germline ends. The germline gives CDR1 SGHVS, CDR2 FNYEAQ. The CDR3 DNA is TGTGCCAGCAGCTTAGGGCAGGGAACCCACGAGCAGTACTTC. Translating gives CASSLGQGTHEQYF.

DNA for the CDR3: TGTGCCAGCAGTCGCACGGGACAGGCGAACTATGGCTACACCTTC. Encoded protein: CASSRTGQANYGYTF. The chain joins TRBV6-1 to TRBJ1-2; TRBD1 matches 8 bases. Germline V gene sequence: CDR1 MNHNS, CDR2 SASEGT. V shed 5 bases, J shed 2 bases, and the junction held 7 bases outside the gene matches. The CDR3 totals 15 residues.

As to this clonotype: This could be a read error, since a much larger clone is one nucleotide away. The chain combines TRBV6-9 with TRBJ2-1; D call uncertain. V lost 3 bases and J lost 6, with 9 bases in between. Germline V lookup: CDR1 MNHGY, CDR2 SVAAGI. The CDR3 has 13 amino acids. Here the CDR3 reads CASSYYMGNEQFF. CDR3 DNA: TGTGCCAGCAGTTACTACATGGGCAATGAGCAGTTCTTC.

The rearrangement links TRBV9 to TRBJ2-1, with 8 positions matching TRBD2. The CDR3 contains 18 residues. With V trimmed by 4 bases and J by 0 bases, 12 bases remained unmatched. The germline gives CDR1 SGDLS, CDR2 YYNGEE. CDR3 in DNA: TGTGCCAGCAGCCCCGACGATTCGGGACTAGTCTCCTACAATGAGCAGTTCTTC. As protein: CASSPDDSGLVSYNEQFF.

This clonotype was found many times. The chain joins TRBV4-3 to TRBJ2-1; D may match TRBD1 or TRBD2 (5 bases each). This CDR3 has 14 residues. Germline lookup yields CDR1 LGHNA and CDR2 YSLEER. Trimming took off 4 bases at V and 5 bases at J, with 12 bases between the two ends. The CDR3 loop reads CASSPGRGDNEQFF. The CDR3 DNA is TGCGCCAGCAGCCCGGGGCGTGGGGACAATGAGCAGTTCTTC.

With respect to this clonotype: At one of its ends the junction is not consistent with the germline gene, which may arise from a read error. The chain is built from TRBV3-1 and TRBJ2-1; D uncertain. The V gene's germline CDR1 is LGHDT and CDR2 YNNKEL (reference sequence). This CDR3 region has 14 residues. Here the CDR3 reads CANSQDSDDNEQFF. The CDR3 DNA follows: TGTGCCAACAGCCAAGATTCAGACGACAATGAGCAGTTCTTC.

This clonotype came up many times. The V call is TRBV3-1, the J call TRBJ2-7; TRBD1 is a possible D gene (5 bases). The length of the CDR3 is 14 residues. Germline CDR1 LGHDT, CDR2 YNNKEL (reference sequence). The V gene lost 4 bases and the J gene lost 3 bases, with 13 bases spanning the gap. The CDR3 sequence is CASSPMAGNYEQYF. The CDR3 region has the DNA TGTGCCAGCAGCCCGATGGCAGGGAACTACGAGCAGTACTTC.

This clonotype was picked up a small number of times. This rearrangement joins TRBV4-3 to TRBJ2-7, with TRBD1 matching over 9 bases. V shed 0 bases, J shed 4 bases, and the junction held 16 bases outside the gene matches. Germline V gene data show CDR1 as LGHNA and CDR2 as YSLEER. This CDR3 has 19 residues. In nucleotides, the CDR3 is TGCGCCAGCAGCCAAGATTTGGGGGCCGGGACAGGGAATTTTTACGAGCAGTACTTC. Protein product: CASSQDLGAGTGNFYEQYF.

This clonotype was recorded at least ten times. The chain employs TRBV2 and TRBJ2-7, with TRBD2 matching over 9 bases. This CDR3 comprises 15 residues. The V gene's germline CDR1 is SNHLY and CDR2 FYNNEI. The J segment lost 3 bases and the V segment lost 3 bases, leaving 6 bases of the junction unmatched. CDR3 sequence: CASSEVAGELYEQYF. DNA of the CDR3: TGTGCCAGCAGTGAGGTAGCGGGGGAGCTCTACGAGCAGTACTTC.

This clonotype was seen more than once but under ten times. This chain links TRBV10-3 with TRBJ1-4; D gene uncertain. The germline V gene encodes CDR1 ENHRY and CDR2 SYGVKD. Trimming took 3 bases from V and 8 from J, leaving 7 bases between them. This CDR3 is built from 12 residues. The CDR3 loop reads CAISDYSEKLFF. The CDR3 DNA reads as TGTGCCATCAGTGATTACTCCGAAAAACTGTTTTTT.

CDR3 in amino acids: CASSEPGPNTEAFF. The DNA for the CDR3 is TGTGCCAGCAGCGAACCAGGGCCTAACACTGAAGCTTTCTTT. The chain combines TRBV5-4 with TRBJ1-1, with D perhaps TRBD1 (5 bases). Trimming removed 4 bases at V and 2 bases at J, with 12 bases between. The germline V gene encodes CDR1 SGHNT and CDR2 YYREEE (reference sequence). The CDR3 runs to 14 residues.

This rearrangement joins TRBV6-1 to TRBJ2-1; 10 bases match TRBD2. The CDR3 contains 15 residues. Germline V gene lookup returns CDR1 MNHNS and CDR2 SASEGT. V lost 3 bases, J lost 5 bases, and 4 bases stayed unmatched. CDR3: CASSEWLAGDNEQFF. The DNA for the CDR3 is TGTGCCAGCAGTGAGTGGCTAGCGGGAGACAATGAGCAGTTCTTC.

In the case of this clonotype: The junction does not match germline at one end; this may be a read error. This sequence joins TRBV7-9 and TRBJ2-7, with D tentatively TRBD1 or TRBD2 (7 bases each). The CDR3 covers 15 residues. CDR1 and CDR2 (germline): SEHNR, FQNEAQ (reference sequence). In nucleotides, the CDR3 is TGTGCCAGCAGCGTAGCAGCGGGACAGACCTACGAGCAGTACTTC. This sequence encodes CASSVAAGQTYEQYF. The complete variable domain, with remaining parts taken from reference TRBV7-9 and TRBJ2-7, reads DTGVSQNPRHKITKRGQNVTFRCDPISEHNRLYWYRQTLGQGPEFLTYFQNEAQLEKSRLLSDRFSAERPKGSFSTLEIQRTEQGDSAMYLCASSVAAGQTYEQYFGPGTRLTVT.

J is TRBJ2-7 and V is TRBV19; TRBD2 matches 7 bases. Germline CDR1 reads LNHDA; CDR2 reads SQIVND (reference sequence). The CDR3 has 16 residues. The V segment lost 3 bases and the J segment 1 base; nucleotides outside the gene matches: 9. CDR3 loop: CASSIFWASGSYEQYF. Here the CDR3 DNA reads TGTGCCAGTAGTATTTTTTGGGCTAGCGGTTCCTACGAGCAGTACTTC. The full variable domain, completed using reference TRBV19 and TRBJ2-7, is DGGITQSPKYLFRKEGQNVTLSCEQNLNHDAMYWYRQDPGQGLRLIYYSQIVNDFQKGDIAEGYSVSREKKESFPLTVTSAQKNPTAFYLCASSIFWASGSYEQYFGPGTRLTVT.

The chain carries TRBV4-1 and TRBJ2-1; tentatively, D is TRBD2 (6 bases). Germline V gene data show CDR1 as MGHRA and CDR2 as YSYEKL. V was shortened by 0 bases and J by 2 bases, with 11 bases between the two germline ends. The CDR3 runs 16 residues. CDR3 region: CASSQEGRSTYNEQFF. CDR3 DNA: TGCGCCAGCAGCCAAGAGGGGAGGTCCACCTACAATGAGCAGTTCTTC.

V gene TRBV19 combines with J gene TRBJ1-1, with D uncertain. Trimming left V 0 bases short and J 2 bases short, with 4 bases between. Germline V gene lookup returns CDR1 LNHDA and CDR2 SQIVND (reference sequence). The CDR3 has 13 residues. This CDR3 is CASSIDFNTEAFF. The CDR3 DNA reads as TGTGCCAGTAGTATAGATTTTAACACTGAAGCTTTCTTT.